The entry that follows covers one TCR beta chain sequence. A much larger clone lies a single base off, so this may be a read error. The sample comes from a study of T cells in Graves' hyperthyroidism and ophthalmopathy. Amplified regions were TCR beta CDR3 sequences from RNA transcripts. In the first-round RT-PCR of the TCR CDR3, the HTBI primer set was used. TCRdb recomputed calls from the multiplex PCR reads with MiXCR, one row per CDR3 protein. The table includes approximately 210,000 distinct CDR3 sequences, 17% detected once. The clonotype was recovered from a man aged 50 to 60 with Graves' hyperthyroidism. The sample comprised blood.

In DNA, the CDR3 is TGTGCCAGCAGCCTCACTAGCGGGAGAAGAGATACGCAGTATTTT. Its translation: CASSLTSGRRDTQYF. The chain is built from TRBV2 and TRBJ2-3; 11 nucleotides line up with TRBD2. J was trimmed by 5 bases and V by 6 bases; bases with no gene match: 7. The CDR3 runs to 15 residues. Germline V CDR1 and CDR2: SNHLY, FYNNEI.